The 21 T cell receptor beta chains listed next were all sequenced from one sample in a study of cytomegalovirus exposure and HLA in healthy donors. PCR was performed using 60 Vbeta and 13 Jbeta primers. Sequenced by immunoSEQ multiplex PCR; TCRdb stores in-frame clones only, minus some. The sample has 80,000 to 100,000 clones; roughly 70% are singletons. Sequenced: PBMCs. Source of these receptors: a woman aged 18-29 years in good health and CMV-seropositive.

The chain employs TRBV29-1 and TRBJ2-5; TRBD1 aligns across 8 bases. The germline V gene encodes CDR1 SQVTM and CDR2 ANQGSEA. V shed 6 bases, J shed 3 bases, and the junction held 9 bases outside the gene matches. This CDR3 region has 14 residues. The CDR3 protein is CSVGDRGSKETQYF. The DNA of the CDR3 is TGCAGCGTGGGTGACAGGGGCTCTAAAGAGACCCAGTACTTC.

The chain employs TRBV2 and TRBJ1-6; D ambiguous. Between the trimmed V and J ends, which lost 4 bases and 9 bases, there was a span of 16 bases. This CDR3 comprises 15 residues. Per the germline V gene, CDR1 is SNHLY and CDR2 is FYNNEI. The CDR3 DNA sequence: TGTGCCAGCAGTGGAGCCCGGGTCCCCGGTTCACCCCTCCACTTT. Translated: CASSGARVPGSPLHF.

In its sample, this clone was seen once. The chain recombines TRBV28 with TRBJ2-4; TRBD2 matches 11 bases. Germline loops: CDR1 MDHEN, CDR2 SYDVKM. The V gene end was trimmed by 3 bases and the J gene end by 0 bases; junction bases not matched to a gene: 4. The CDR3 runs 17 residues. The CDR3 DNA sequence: TGTGCCAGCAGTTTTACTAGCGGGAGCGGAGCCAAAAACATTCAGTACTTC. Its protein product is CASSFTSGSGAKNIQYF.

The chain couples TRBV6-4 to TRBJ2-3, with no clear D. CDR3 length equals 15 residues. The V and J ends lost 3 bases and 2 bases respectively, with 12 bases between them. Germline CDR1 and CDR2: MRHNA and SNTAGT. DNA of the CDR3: TGTGCCAGCAGTGAGTACAGTACCTACACAGATACGCAGTATTTT. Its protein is CASSEYSTYTDTQYF.

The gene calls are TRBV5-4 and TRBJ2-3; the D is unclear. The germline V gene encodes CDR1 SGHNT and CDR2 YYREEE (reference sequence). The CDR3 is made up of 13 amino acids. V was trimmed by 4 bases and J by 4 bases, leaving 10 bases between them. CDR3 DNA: TGTGCCAGCAGCCTCCGGGTCGCAGATACGCAGTATTTT. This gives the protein CASSLRVADTQYF. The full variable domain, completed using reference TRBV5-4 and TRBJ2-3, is ETGVTQSPTHLIKTRGQQVTLRCSSQSGHNTVSWYQQALGQGPQFIFQYYREEENGRGNFPPRFSGLQFPNYSSELNVNALELDDSALYLCASSLRVADTQYFGPGTRLTVL.

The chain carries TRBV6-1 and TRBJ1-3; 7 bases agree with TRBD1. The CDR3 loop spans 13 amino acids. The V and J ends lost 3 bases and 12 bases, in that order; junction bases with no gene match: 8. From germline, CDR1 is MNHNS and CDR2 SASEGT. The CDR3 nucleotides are TGTGCCAGCAGTGATCGCGGCAGGGGGAACATATATTTT. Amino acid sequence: CASSDRGRGNIYF.

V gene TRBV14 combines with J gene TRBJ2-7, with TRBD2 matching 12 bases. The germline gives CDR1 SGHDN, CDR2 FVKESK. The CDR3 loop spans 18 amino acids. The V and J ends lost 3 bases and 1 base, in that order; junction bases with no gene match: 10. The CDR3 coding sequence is TGTGCCAGCAGCCAGGAACTCCTCGGGACTAGCGGGTCCTACGAGCAGTACTTC. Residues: CASSQELLGTSGSYEQYF.

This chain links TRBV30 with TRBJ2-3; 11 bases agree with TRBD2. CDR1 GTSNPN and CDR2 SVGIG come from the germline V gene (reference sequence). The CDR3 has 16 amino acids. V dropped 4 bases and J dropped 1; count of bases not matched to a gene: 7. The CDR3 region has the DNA TGTGCCTGGATCCCCACTAGCGGGAGAGGCACAGATACGCAGTATTTT. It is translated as CAWIPTSGRGTDTQYF. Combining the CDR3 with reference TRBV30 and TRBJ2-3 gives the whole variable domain SQTIHQWPATLVQPVGSPLSLECTVEGTSNPNLYWYRQAAGRGLQLLFYSVGIGQISSEVPQNLSASRPQDRQFILSSKKLLLSDSGFYLCAWIPTSGRGTDTQYFGPGTRLTVL.

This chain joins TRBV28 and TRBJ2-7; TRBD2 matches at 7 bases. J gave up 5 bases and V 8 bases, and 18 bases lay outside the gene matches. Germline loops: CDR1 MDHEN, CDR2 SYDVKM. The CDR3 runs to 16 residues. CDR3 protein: CASLPLTGGRYDEQYF. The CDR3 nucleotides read TGTGCCAGCCTCCCCCTAACCGGCGGGAGATACGACGAGCAGTACTTC.

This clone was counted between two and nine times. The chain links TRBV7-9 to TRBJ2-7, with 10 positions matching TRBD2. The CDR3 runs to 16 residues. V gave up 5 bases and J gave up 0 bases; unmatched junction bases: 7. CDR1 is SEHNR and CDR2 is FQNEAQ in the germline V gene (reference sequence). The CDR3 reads CASSMRLAGSSYEQYF. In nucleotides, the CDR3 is TGTGCCAGCAGCATGAGACTAGCGGGTAGCTCCTACGAGCAGTACTTC.

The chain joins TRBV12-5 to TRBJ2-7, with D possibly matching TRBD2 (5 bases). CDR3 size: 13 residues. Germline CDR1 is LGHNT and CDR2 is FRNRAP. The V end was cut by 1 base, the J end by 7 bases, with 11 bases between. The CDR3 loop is CASGLGTRVEQYF. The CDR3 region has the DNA TGTGCTAGTGGTTTGGGGACTCGGGTAGAGCAGTACTTC.

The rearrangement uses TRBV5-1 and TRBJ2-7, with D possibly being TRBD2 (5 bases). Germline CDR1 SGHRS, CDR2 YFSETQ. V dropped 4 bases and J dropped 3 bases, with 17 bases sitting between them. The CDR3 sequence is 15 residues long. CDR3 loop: CASSDPEGWVYEQYF. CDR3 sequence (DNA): TGCGCCAGCAGCGACCCCGAGGGATGGGTCTACGAGCAGTACTTC.

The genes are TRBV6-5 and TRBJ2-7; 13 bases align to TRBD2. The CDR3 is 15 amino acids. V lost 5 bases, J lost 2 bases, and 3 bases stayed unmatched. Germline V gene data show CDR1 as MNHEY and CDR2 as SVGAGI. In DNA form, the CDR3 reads TGTGCCAGCAGTCAGGGACTAGCGGGGACCTACGAGCAGTACTTC. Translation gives CASSQGLAGTYEQYF.

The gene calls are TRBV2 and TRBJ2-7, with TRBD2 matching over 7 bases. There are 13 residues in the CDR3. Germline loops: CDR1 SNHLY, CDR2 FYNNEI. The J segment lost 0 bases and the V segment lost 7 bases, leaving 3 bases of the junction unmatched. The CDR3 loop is CASNPSGSYEQYF. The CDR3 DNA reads TGTGCCAGCAACCCTAGCGGCTCCTACGAGCAGTACTTC.

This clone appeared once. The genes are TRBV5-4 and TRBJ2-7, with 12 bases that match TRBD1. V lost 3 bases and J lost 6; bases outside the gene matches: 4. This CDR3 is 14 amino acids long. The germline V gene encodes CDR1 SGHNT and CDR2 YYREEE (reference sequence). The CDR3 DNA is TGTGCCAGCAGCTCGGGACAGGGGGCGGGCGAGCAGTACTTC. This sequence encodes CASSSGQGAGEQYF.

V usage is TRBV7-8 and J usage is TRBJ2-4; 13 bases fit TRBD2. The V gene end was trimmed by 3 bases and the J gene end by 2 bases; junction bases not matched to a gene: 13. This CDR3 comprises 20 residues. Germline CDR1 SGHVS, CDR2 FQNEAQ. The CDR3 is CASSFTPTSGGAPTKNIQYF. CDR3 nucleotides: TGTGCCAGCAGCTTCACGCCAACTAGCGGGGGGGCCCCGACCAAAAACATTCAGTACTTC.

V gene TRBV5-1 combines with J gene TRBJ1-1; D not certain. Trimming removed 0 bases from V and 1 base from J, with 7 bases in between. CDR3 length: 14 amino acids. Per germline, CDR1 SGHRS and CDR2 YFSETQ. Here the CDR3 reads CASSLGGANTEAFF. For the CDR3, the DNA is TGCGCCAGCAGCTTGGGAGGAGCGAACACTGAAGCTTTCTTT.

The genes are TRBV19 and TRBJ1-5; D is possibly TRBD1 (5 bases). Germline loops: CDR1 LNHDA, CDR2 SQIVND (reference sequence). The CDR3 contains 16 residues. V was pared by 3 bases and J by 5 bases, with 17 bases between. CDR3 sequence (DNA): TGTGCCAGTAGTATCCGACAATGGGGGGGGGATCAGCCCCAGCATTTT. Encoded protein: CASSIRQWGGDQPQHF.

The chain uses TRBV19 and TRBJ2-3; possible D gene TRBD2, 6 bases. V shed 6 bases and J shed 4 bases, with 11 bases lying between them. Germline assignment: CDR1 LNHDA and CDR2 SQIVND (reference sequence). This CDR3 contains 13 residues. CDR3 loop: CASSGGTADTQYF. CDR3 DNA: TGTGCCAGTAGCGGCGGGACGGCAGATACGCAGTATTTT.

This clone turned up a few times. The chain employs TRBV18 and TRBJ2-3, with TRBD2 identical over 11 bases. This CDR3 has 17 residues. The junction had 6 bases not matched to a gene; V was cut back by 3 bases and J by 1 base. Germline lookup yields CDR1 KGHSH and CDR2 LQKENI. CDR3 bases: TGTGCCAGCTCACCGGCTAGCGGGGGGCGACGCACAGATACGCAGTATTTT. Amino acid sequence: CASSPASGGRRTDTQYF.

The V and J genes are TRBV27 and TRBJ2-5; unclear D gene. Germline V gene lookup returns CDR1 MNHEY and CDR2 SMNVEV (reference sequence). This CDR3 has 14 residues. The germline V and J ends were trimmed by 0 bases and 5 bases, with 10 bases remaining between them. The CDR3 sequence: CASSLSSNAETQYF. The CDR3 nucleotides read TGTGCCAGCAGTTTATCGTCAAACGCGGAGACCCAGTACTTC.